This passage covers 24 T cell receptor beta chains from one sample sequenced in a study of cytomegalovirus exposure and HLA in healthy donors. Profiled with immunoSEQ multiplex PCR; TCRdb holds only in-frame clones, not every one. The repertoire has around 150,000 clones, approximately 84% of them found once; the top ten carry about 10%. The specimen was PBMCs. The receptors were sampled from a man aged 25 to 45 in good health and CMV-seropositive.

The chain links TRBV4-3 to TRBJ2-7, with D possibly TRBD1 on 6 matching bases. Deletions cut 0 bases from V and 2 bases from J, with 14 bases between. Germline CDR1 reads LGHNA; CDR2 reads YSLEER. The CDR3 is 16 amino acids. DNA of the CDR3: TGCGCCAGCAGCCAAGATTGGCAGGGGTGGGCCTACGAGCAGTACTTC. This sequence encodes CASSQDWQGWAYEQYF.

CDR3: CASSLDGQSSYNEQFF. The CDR3 DNA reads as TGTGCCAGCAGCTTAGATGGACAGAGCTCCTACAATGAGCAGTTCTTC. The chain combines TRBV7-9 with TRBJ2-1; perhaps TRBD1 as D (6 bases). Germline V gives CDR1 SEHNR, CDR2 FQNEAQ (reference sequence). The CDR3 has 16 residues. The germline V and J ends were trimmed by 1 base and 0 bases, with 10 bases remaining between them.

The chain couples TRBV30 to TRBJ2-7, with D perhaps matching TRBD1 (6 bases). With 8 bases removed from V and 2 bases from J, the gap between germline ends came to 10 bases. The CDR3 spans 11 residues. Germline V gene lookup returns CDR1 GTSNPN and CDR2 SVGIG (reference sequence). CDR3 residues: CAGGVTYEQYF. CDR3 DNA sequence: TGTGCCGGGGGCGTAACCTACGAGCAGTACTTC.

This chain connects TRBV29-1 to TRBJ2-1; tentatively, D is TRBD2 (5 bases). V gave up 7 bases and J gave up 1 base, with 14 bases separating them. The CDR3 has 14 amino acids. The germline CDR1 and CDR2 sequences are SQVTM and ANQGSEA. CDR3 region: CSADRTGSYNEQFF. The CDR3 DNA sequence: TGCAGCGCGGACCGGACGGGGTCCTACAATGAGCAGTTCTTC.

The V gene is TRBV10-3, the J gene TRBJ1-2; D gene uncertain. Germline-derived CDR1 and CDR2 are ENHRY and SYGVKD. This CDR3 comprises 16 residues. Trimming shortened V by 4 bases and J by 0 bases, and 15 bases separated the two germline ends. CDR3 protein: CAISGSEALPNYGYTF. The CDR3 region has the DNA TGTGCCATCAGTGGTTCTGAGGCTCTTCCTAACTATGGCTACACCTTC.

In its sample, this clone was seen once. The genes are TRBV7-8 and TRBJ2-1; TRBD2 matches 11 bases. Germline CDR1 SGHVS, CDR2 FQNEAQ. V trimming: 4 bases; J trimming: 7 bases; junction bases outside the gene matches: 6. CDR3 length equals 15 residues. The CDR3 sequence is CASSYSGGVPNEQFF. DNA of the CDR3: TGTGCCAGCAGCTATAGCGGGGGGGTTCCGAATGAGCAGTTCTTC.

This clone turned up a few times. This chain joins TRBV6-5 and TRBJ1-5; perhaps TRBD1 as D (5 bases). Germline values: CDR1 MNHEY, CDR2 SVGAGI. V was trimmed by 5 bases and J by 0 bases, leaving 11 bases between them. The CDR3 has 15 amino acids. CDR3 nucleotide sequence: TGTGCCAGCAGTAACCAGGGTATTAGCAATCAGCCCCAGCATTTT. Its protein product is CASSNQGISNQPQHF.

The J gene is TRBJ1-2, the V gene TRBV28; D remains ambiguous. This CDR3 is built from 13 residues. V lost 7 bases and J lost 5, with 14 bases in between. Germline CDR1 and CDR2: MDHEN and SYDVKM. The CDR3 loop reads CASTSARVYGYTF. Written as DNA, the CDR3 is TGTGCCAGCACCTCCGCAAGAGTATATGGCTACACCTTC.

The rearrangement joins TRBV6-4 to TRBJ1-1, with a weak D call TRBD1 (5 bases). Trimming took 6 bases from V and 1 from J, leaving 12 bases between them. The CDR3 is 14 amino acids. The germline V gene has CDR1 MRHNA and CDR2 SNTAGT. DNA for the CDR3: TGTGCCAGCAGCCCCGGGGGGGAGAACACTGAAGCTTTCTTT. As protein: CASSPGGENTEAFF.

The chain carries TRBV5-1 and TRBJ2-3, with D unclear. The CDR3 runs to 14 residues. Looked up from germline, CDR1 is SGHRS and CDR2 is YFSETQ. The V end lost 0 bases, the J end lost 2 bases, and 7 bases lay between the germline ends. The chain's CDR3 is CASSLVSSTDTQYF. For the CDR3, the DNA is TGCGCCAGCAGCTTGGTTTCCTCCACAGATACGCAGTATTTT.

V and J are TRBV5-1 and TRBJ2-3; 16 bases fit TRBD2. CDR1 SGHRS and CDR2 YFSETQ come from the germline V gene. J lost 9 bases, V lost 0 bases, and 4 bases had no gene match. This CDR3 comprises 16 residues. The DNA for the CDR3 is TGCGCCAGCAGCTTGGTCGGGACTAGCGGGAGGGTCACGCAGTATTTT. The encoded protein is CASSLVGTSGRVTQYF.

The genes are TRBV15 and TRBJ2-7; the match to TRBD1 covers 7 bases. The CDR3 length is 14 residues. V lost 1 base to trimming and J lost 2 bases; unmatched junction nucleotides: 2. CDR1 and CDR2 from the germline V gene are LNHNV and YYDKDF (reference sequence). The CDR3 region is CATSRGQGAYEQYF. CDR3 in DNA: TGTGCCACCAGCAGAGGGCAGGGGGCCTACGAGCAGTACTTC.

On this clone: Different DNA sequences within this sample yield the same CDR3. V gene TRBV11-2 combines with J gene TRBJ2-7, with 11 bases aligning to TRBD1. Germline V CDR1 and CDR2: SGHAT, FQNNGV. J was trimmed by 3 bases and V by 5 bases; bases with no gene match: 3. This CDR3 comprises 14 residues. The CDR3 DNA reads as TGTGCCAGCAGCCCCGGGACAGGGGGCTACGAGCAGTACTTC. As protein: CASSPGTGGYEQYF.

This clone was counted only a few times. The CDR3 DNA reads TGTGCCAGCAGCGGGGGGACAGGGTATGGCTACACCTTC. Residues: CASSGGTGYGYTF. This chain uses TRBV5-6 with TRBJ1-2; 9 nucleotides line up with TRBD1. Trimming at V came to 4 bases and at J to 5 bases, leaving 3 bases not matched to a gene. Germline V gene sequence: CDR1 SGHDT, CDR2 YYEEEE. The CDR3 runs to 13 residues.

The V and J genes are TRBV30 and TRBJ1-3, with TRBD1 as a possible D gene (6 bases). Trimming shortened V by 2 bases and J by 2 bases, and 13 bases separated the two germline ends. CDR3 length: 15 amino acids. CDR1 GTSNPN and CDR2 SVGIG come from the germline V gene (reference sequence). CDR3 protein: CAWSRRQDAGNTIYF. The CDR3 DNA reads TGTGCCTGGAGTCGTCGACAGGACGCTGGAAACACCATATATTTT.

In this sample, this clone turned up once. The rearrangement uses TRBV4-2 and TRBJ2-1, with no clear D. The CDR3 spans 16 residues. The V and J ends lost 4 bases and 0 bases respectively, with 13 bases between them. Germline assignment: CDR1 LGHNA and CDR2 YNFKEQ. CDR3 in amino acids: CASSLESASSYNEQFF. In DNA form, the CDR3 reads TGTGCCAGCAGCCTGGAGTCAGCGTCCTCCTACAATGAGCAGTTCTTC.

The gene calls are TRBV10-3 and TRBJ2-5, with 12 bases lining up with TRBD2. Germline lookup yields CDR1 ENHRY and CDR2 SYGVKD. The CDR3 loop spans 15 amino acids. The V gene end was trimmed by 5 bases and the J gene end by 0 bases; junction bases not matched to a gene: 1. The CDR3 sequence is CAISWTSGNQETQYF. Written as DNA, the CDR3 is TGTGCCATCAGTTGGACTAGCGGGAACCAAGAGACCCAGTACTTC.

V is TRBV27 and J is TRBJ2-3, with 9 bases matching TRBD2. The CDR3 spans 16 residues. CDR1 MNHEY and CDR2 SMNVEV come from the germline V gene (reference sequence). V dropped 8 bases and J dropped 0; count of bases not matched to a gene: 9. The CDR3 bases are TGTGCCAGCCATGCGGGAGGGGTAACTAGCACAGATACGCAGTATTTT. Translation gives CASHAGGVTSTDTQYF.

J is TRBJ2-6 and V is TRBV15; 7 bases map to TRBD1. Germline assignment: CDR1 LNHNV and CDR2 YYDKDF (reference sequence). The CDR3 has 15 residues. J was trimmed by 0 bases and V by 11 bases; bases with no gene match: 7. CDR3 loop: CAARDSLSGANVLTF. CDR3 nucleotides: TGTGCCGCTCGGGACAGCCTCTCTGGGGCCAACGTCCTGACTTTC.

The chain joins TRBV6-1 to TRBJ2-7; 12 positions match TRBD2. Trimming took 2 bases from V and 2 from J; bases not matched to a gene: 10. The CDR3 has 18 residues. The germline V gene has CDR1 MNHNS and CDR2 SASEGT. The chain's CDR3 is CASSESRLAGDRTYEQYF. The DNA of the CDR3 is TGTGCCAGCAGTGAAAGTAGACTAGCGGGAGATAGGACCTACGAGCAGTACTTC.

The J gene is TRBJ2-7, the V gene TRBV28; 7 nucleotides agree with TRBD1. Germline loops: CDR1 MDHEN, CDR2 SYDVKM. This CDR3 has 14 amino acids. Unmatched junction bases numbered 5, after V lost 4 bases and J lost 2 bases. The CDR3 DNA follows: TGTGCCAGCAGTTCTCCGGGACAGACCTACGAGCAGTACTTC. Protein sequence: CASSSPGQTYEQYF.

This clone was picked up a small number of times. V and J are TRBV5-6 and TRBJ2-7; tentatively, D is TRBD1 (5 bases). With 0 bases removed from V and 0 bases from J, the gap between germline ends came to 10 bases. The CDR3 runs 15 residues. Germline V gene sequence: CDR1 SGHDT, CDR2 YYEEEE. The CDR3 DNA reads TGTGCCAGCAGCTTGGGACAGCAGTCCTCCTACGAGCAGTACTTC. The encoded protein is CASSLGQQSSYEQYF.

This chain joins TRBV2 and TRBJ2-3; 9 bases agree with TRBD1. This CDR3 spans 16 amino acids. Unmatched junction bases numbered 11, after V lost 6 bases and J lost 4 bases. Germline-derived CDR1 and CDR2 are SNHLY and FYNNEI. CDR3 bases: TGTGCCAGCAGCAAACCGGGACAGGGAGTTCCAGATACGCAGTATTTT. It specifies CASSKPGQGVPDTQYF.

The chain carries TRBV28 and TRBJ2-7; possibly TRBD1 for D (5 bases). Looked up from germline, CDR1 is MDHEN and CDR2 is SYDVKM. The CDR3 totals 15 residues. V lost 6 bases, J lost 7 bases, and 22 bases lay in between. CDR3 sequence reads: CASSPRGAEIEEQYF. The CDR3 DNA is TGTGCCAGCAGCCCTCGTGGGGCGGAGATAGAGGAGCAGTACTTC.